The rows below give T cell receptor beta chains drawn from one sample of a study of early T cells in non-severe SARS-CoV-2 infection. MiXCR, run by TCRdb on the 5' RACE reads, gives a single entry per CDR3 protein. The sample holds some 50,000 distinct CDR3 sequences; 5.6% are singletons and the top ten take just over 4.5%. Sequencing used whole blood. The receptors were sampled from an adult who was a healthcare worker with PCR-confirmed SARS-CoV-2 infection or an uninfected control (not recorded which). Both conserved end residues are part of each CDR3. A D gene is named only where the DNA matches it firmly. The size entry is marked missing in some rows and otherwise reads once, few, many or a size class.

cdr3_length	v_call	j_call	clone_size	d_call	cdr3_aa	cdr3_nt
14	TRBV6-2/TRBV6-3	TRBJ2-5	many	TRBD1	CASRIGGQGRTQYF	TGTGCCAGCAGGATCGGGGGACAGGGGAGGACCCAGTACTTC
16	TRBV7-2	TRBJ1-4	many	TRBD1	CASSLRQGGSNEKLFF	TGTGCCAGCAGCTTAAGGCAGGGGGGTTCTAATGAAAAACTGTTTTTT
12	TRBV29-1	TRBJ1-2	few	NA	CSAASGTAGHTF	TGCAGCGCTGCCAGCGGGACGGCAGGACACACCTTC
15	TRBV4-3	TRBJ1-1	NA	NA	CASSQDRGSRTEAFF	TGCGCCAGCAGCCAAGATCGGGGATCAAGGACTGAAGCTTTCTTT
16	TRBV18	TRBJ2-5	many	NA	CASSPRRGTAQETQYF	TGTGCCAGCTCACCAAGACGGGGGACGGCCCAAGAGACCCAGTACTTC
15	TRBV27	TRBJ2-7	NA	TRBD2	CASSRDYYSSYEQYF	TGTGCCAGCAGTCGGGACTACTACAGCTCCTACGAGCAGTACTTC
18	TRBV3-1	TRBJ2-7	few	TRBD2	CASSQEMQKVAGPYEQYF	TGTGCCAGCAGCCAAGAAATGCAGAAAGTAGCGGGTCCCTACGAGCAGTACTTC
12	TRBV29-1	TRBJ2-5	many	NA	CSLGQPPSAQYF	TGCAGCCTCGGACAGCCGCCTAGCGCCCAGTACTTC
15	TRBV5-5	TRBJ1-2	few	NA	CASSLPPEANYGYTF	TGTGCCAGCAGCCTCCCCCCGGAAGCTAACTATGGCTACACCTTC
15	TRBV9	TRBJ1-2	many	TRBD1	CASSAQGLSNYGYTF	TGTGCCAGCAGCGCACAGGGGTTATCTAACTATGGCTACACCTTC
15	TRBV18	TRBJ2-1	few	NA	CASSPARTQNNEQFF	TGTGCCAGCTCACCGGCACGGACTCAAAACAATGAGCAGTTCTTC
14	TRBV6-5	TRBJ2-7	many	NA	CASRNSPSSYEQYF	TGTGCCAGCCGTAACAGCCCAAGCTCCTACGAGCAGTACTTC
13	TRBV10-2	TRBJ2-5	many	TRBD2	CASTRERGETQYF	TGCGCCAGCACGCGGGAGAGGGGAGAGACCCAGTACTTC
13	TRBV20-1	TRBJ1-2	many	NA	CSARGGVHYGYTF	TGCAGTGCTAGAGGGGGGGTTCACTATGGCTACACCTTC
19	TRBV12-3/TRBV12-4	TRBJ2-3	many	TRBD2	CASSARGGTSGSKTDTQYF	TGTGCCAGCAGTGCAAGGGGTGGTACTAGCGGGAGTAAGACAGATACGCAGTATTTT
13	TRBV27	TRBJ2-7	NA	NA	CASSLSGIYEQYF	TGTGCCAGCAGTTTATCAGGAATCTACGAGCAGTACTTC
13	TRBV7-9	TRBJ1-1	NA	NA	CASSFKGNTEAFF	TGTGCCAGCAGCTTTAAGGGGAACACTGAAGCTTTCTTT
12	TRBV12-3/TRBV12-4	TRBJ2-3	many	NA	CASSLLGDTQYF	TGTGCCAGCAGTCTCTTAGGTGATACGCAGTATTTT
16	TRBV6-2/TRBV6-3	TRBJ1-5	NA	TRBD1	CASSSYAGGSNQPQHF	TGTGCCAGCAGTTCGTACGCAGGGGGGAGCAATCAGCCCCAGCATTTT
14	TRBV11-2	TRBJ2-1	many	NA	CASSLGRRLNEQFF	TGTGCCAGCAGCTTAGGGCGCCGCCTAAATGAGCAGTTCTTC
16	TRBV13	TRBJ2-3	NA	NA	CASSPPTGIGADTQYF	TGTGCCAGCAGCCCTCCGACGGGGATTGGAGCAGATACGCAGTATTTT
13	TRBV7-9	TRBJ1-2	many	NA	CASSFPEFYGYTF	TGTGCCAGCAGCTTCCCAGAATTCTATGGCTACACCTTC
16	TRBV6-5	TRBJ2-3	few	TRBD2	CASSDRGGFSTDTQYF	TGTGCCAGCAGTGACCGGGGGGGATTTAGCACAGATACGCAGTATTTT
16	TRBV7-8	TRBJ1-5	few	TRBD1	CASSFSGGASNQPQHF	TGTGCCAGCAGCTTCTCAGGGGGCGCGAGCAATCAGCCCCAGCATTTT
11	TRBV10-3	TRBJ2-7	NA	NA	CAISESREQYF	TGTGCCATCAGTGAGAGCAGGGAGCAGTACTTC
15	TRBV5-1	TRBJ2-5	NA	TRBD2	CASRTQRGPQETQYF	TGCGCCAGCAGAACCCAGCGGGGGCCCCAAGAGACCCAGTACTTC
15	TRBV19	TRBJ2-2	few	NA	CASSIGGPSTGELFF	TGTGCCAGTAGTATTGGGGGCCCGTCCACCGGGGAGCTGTTTTTT
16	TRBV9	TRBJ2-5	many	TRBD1	CASSPWADRGRETQYF	TGTGCCAGCAGCCCTTGGGCAGACAGGGGTAGGGAGACCCAGTACTTC
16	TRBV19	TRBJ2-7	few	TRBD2	CASSSTSGNSPYEQYF	TGTGCCAGTAGTTCGACTAGCGGGAACTCCCCCTACGAGCAGTACTTC
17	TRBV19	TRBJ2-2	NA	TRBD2	CASSIHTGLANTGELFF	TGTGCCAGTAGTATCCATACTGGACTAGCGAACACCGGGGAGCTGTTTTTT
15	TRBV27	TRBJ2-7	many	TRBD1	CASSFRRQGDYEQYF	TGTGCCAGCAGTTTCCGCCGACAGGGTGACTACGAGCAGTACTTC
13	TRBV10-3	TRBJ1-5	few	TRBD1	CAIRGTEGQPQHF	TGTGCCATCAGAGGGACAGAAGGTCAGCCCCAGCATTTT
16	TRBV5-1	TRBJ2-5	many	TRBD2	CASTLRRSGSGETQYF	TGCGCCAGCACCCTCCGTCGGAGCGGGAGTGGGGAGACCCAGTACTTC
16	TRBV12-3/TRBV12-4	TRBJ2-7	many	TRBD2	CASSPLGGAGVYEQYF	TGTGCCAGCAGCCCTCTGGGGGGAGCGGGAGTCTACGAGCAGTACTTC
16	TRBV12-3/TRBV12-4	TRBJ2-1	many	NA	CASSSPTLPRVHEQFF	TGTGCCAGCAGTTCCCCGACCCTACCTCGGGTCCATGAGCAGTTCTTC
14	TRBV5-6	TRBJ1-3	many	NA	CASSLRPSGNTIYF	TGTGCCAGCAGCTTGAGGCCCTCTGGAAACACCATATATTTT
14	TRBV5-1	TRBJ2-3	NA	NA	CASSLGHYTDTQYF	TGCGCCAGCAGCTTAGGACATTACACAGATACGCAGTATTTT
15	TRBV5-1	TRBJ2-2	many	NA	CASSLSSVTTGELFF	TGCGCCAGCAGCTTAAGTTCGGTAACGACCGGGGAGCTGTTTTTT
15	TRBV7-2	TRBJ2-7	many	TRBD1	CASSLAGTGSREQYF	TGTGCCAGCAGCTTAGCCGGGACAGGGTCACGCGAGCAGTACTTC
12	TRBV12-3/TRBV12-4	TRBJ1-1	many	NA	CASSPGPTEAFF	TGTGCCAGCAGCCCGGGGCCCACTGAAGCTTTCTTT
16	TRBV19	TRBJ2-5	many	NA	CASSRSGVKYGETQYF	TGTGCCAGTAGTAGGAGCGGAGTTAAGTACGGGGAGACCCAGTACTTC
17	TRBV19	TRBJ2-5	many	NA	CASSPPVGTPNRETQYF	TGTGCCAGTAGTCCACCGGTTGGGACCCCGAACCGAGAGACCCAGTACTTC
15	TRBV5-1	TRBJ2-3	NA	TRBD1	CASSPRDRGKDTQYF	TGCGCCAGCAGCCCGCGGGACAGGGGAAAAGATACGCAGTATTTT
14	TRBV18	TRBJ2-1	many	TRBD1	CASSRQGPYNEQFF	TGTGCCAGCTCACGACAGGGACCCTACAATGAGCAGTTCTTC
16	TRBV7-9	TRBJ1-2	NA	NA	CASSLTNWGFGYGYTF	TGTGCCAGCAGCTTGACAAATTGGGGCTTCGGCTATGGCTACACCTTC
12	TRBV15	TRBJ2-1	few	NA	CATSPLGNEQFF	TGTGCCACCAGCCCCCTTGGCAATGAGCAGTTCTTC
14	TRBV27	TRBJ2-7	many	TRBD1	CASRDRGRSYEQYF	TGTGCCAGCAGAGACAGGGGGCGTTCCTACGAGCAGTACTTC
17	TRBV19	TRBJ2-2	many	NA	CASSPSRTTLDPGELFF	TGTGCCAGTAGTCCATCAAGGACAACCTTGGATCCCGGGGAGCTGTTTTTT